This TCR beta chain was identified during a study of blood T cells in healthy people across ages. Comments on this clonotype: Its specificity is not known. Just one base apart from a much larger clone, this may be a read error.

A second about 7 to 12 cycle PCR used barcoded and J-beta primers. MiXCR, run by TCRdb on the 5' RACE reads, gives a single entry per CDR3 protein. This sample has fewer than 950,000 distinct CDR3 sequences, with around 34% found just once. Caucasian, healthy and from Russia, the donors were aged between about 6 and 90. Isolation of PBMCs gave at least 7 million cells per sample. General study points: In older individuals, TCR beta diversity per million T cells was lower, falling roughly linearly with age.

V lost 5 bases, J lost 4 bases, and 5 bases stayed unmatched. The CDR3 loop spans 14 amino acids. The source material was blood. This TCR was recovered from a man aged 18 to 29 in good health. The chain couples TRBV12-3 or TRBV12-4 to TRBJ2-1; 7 bases match TRBD2. The CDR3 region is CASSGGGNYNEQFF. For the CDR3, the DNA is TGTGCCAGCAGTGGGGGAGGGAATTACAATGAGCAGTTCTTC.